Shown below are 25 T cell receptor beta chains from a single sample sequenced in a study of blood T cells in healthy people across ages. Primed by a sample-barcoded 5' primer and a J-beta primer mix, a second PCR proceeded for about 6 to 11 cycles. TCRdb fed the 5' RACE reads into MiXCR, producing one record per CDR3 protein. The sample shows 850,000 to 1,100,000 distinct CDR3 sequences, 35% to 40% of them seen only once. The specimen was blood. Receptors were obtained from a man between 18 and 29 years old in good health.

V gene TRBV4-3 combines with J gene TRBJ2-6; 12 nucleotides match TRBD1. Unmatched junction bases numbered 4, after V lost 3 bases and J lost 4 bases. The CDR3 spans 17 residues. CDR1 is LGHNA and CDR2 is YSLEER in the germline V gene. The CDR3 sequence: CASSHGTGGAGANVLTF. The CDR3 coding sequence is TGCGCCAGCAGCCACGGGACAGGGGGCGCCGGGGCCAACGTCCTGACTTTC.

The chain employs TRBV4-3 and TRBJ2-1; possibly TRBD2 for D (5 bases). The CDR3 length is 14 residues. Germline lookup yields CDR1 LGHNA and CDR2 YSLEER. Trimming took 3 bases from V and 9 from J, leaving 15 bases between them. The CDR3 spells CASSQRPGDTEQFF. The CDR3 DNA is TGCGCCAGCAGCCAGAGGCCCGGGGATACTGAGCAGTTCTTC.

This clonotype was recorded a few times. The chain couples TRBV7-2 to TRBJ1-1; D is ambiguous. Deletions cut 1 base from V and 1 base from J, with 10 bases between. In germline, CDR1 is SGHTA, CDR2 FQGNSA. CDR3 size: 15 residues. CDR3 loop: CASSLGRVSNTEAFF. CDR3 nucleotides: TGTGCCAGCAGCTTAGGACGGGTCTCGAACACTGAAGCTTTCTTT.

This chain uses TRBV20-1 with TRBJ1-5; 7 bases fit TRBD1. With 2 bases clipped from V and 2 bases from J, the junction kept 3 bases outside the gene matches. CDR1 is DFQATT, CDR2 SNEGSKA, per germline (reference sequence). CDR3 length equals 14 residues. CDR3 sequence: CSARSGTGNQPQHF. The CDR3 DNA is TGCAGTGCTAGATCCGGGACAGGCAATCAGCCCCAGCATTTT.

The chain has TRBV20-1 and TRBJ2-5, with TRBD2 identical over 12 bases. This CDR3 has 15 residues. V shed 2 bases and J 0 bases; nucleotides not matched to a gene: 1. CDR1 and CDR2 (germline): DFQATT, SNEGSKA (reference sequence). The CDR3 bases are TGCAGTGCTAGACTAGCGGGGGGGTACCAAGAGACCCAGTACTTC. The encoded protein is CSARLAGGYQETQYF.

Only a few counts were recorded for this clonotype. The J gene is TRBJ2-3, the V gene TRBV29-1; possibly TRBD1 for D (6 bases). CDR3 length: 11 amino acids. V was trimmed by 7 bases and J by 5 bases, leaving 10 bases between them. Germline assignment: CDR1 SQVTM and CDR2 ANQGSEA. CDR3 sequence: CSGVRGDTQYF. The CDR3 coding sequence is TGCAGCGGTGTCAGGGGAGATACGCAGTATTTT.

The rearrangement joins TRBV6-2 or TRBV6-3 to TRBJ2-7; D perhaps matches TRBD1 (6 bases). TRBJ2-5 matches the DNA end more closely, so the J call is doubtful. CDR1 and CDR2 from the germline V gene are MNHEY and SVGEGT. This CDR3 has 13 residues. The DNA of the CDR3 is TGTGCCAGCAGTTATGCTGGGGGCAAGACCCAGTACTTC. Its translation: CASSYAGGKTQYF.

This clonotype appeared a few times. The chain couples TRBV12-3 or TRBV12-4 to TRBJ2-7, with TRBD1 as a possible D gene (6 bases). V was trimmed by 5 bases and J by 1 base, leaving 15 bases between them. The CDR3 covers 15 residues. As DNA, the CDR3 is TGTGCCAGCAGTCCACGACCGACAGGTTCCTACGAGCAGTACTTC. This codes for CASSPRPTGSYEQYF.

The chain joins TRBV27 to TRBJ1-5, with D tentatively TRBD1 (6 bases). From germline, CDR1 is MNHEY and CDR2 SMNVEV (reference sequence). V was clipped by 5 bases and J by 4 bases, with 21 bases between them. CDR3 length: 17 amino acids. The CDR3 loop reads CASSPTRGEIANQPQHF. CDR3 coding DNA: TGTGCCAGCAGTCCTACCAGGGGTGAGATAGCAAATCAGCCCCAGCATTTT.

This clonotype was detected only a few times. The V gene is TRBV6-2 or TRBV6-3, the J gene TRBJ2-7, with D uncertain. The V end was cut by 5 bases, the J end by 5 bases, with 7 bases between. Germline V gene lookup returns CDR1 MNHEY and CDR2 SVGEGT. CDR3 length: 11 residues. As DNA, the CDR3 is TGTGCCAGCAGTGGGAATCACGAGCAGTACTTC. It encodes CASSGNHEQYF.

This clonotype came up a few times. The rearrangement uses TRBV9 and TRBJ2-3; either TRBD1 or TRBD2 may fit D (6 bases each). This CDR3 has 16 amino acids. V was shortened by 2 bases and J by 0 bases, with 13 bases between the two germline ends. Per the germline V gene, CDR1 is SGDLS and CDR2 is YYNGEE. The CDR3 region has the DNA TGTGCCAGCAGCGTTCGGTCGGGGGCTAGCACAGATACGCAGTATTTT. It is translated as CASSVRSGASTDTQYF. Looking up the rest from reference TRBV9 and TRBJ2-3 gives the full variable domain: DSGVTQTPKHLITATGQRVTLRCSPRSGDLSVYWYQQSLDQGLQFLIQYYNGEERAKGNILERFSAQQFPDLHSELNLSSLELGDSALYFCASSVRSGASTDTQYFGPGTRLTVL.

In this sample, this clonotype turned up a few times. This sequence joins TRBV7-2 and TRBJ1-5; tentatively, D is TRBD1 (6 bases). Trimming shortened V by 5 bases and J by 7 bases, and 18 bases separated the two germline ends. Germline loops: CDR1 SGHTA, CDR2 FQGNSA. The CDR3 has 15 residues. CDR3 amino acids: CASSLVITGLQPQHF. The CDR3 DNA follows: TGTGCCAGCAGCCTCGTAATAACAGGGTTGCAGCCCCAGCATTTT.

The CDR3 DNA sequence: TGTGCCAGCAGCGCCCTCGGGACGGGCCCTAGCACAGATACGCAGTATTTT. This gives the protein CASSALGTGPSTDTQYF. The rearrangement uses TRBV4-2 and TRBJ2-3, with D tentatively TRBD1 or TRBD2 (5 bases each). Germline V gives CDR1 LGHNA, CDR2 YNFKEQ. CDR3 length: 17 residues. The V end lost 5 bases, the J end lost 0 bases, and 18 bases lay between the germline ends.

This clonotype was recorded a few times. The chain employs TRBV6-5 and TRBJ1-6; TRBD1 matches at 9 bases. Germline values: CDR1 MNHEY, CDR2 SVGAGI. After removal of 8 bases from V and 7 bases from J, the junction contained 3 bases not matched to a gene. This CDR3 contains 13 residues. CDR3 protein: CASYRGQNSPLHF. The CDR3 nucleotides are TGTGCCAGCTACAGGGGGCAAAATTCACCCCTCCACTTT.

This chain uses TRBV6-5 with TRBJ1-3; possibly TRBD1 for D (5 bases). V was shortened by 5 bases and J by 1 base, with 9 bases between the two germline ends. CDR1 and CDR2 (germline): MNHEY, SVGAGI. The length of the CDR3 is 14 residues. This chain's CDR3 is CASSRTGSGNTIYF. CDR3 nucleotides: TGTGCCAGCAGTAGAACAGGTTCTGGAAACACCATATATTTT.

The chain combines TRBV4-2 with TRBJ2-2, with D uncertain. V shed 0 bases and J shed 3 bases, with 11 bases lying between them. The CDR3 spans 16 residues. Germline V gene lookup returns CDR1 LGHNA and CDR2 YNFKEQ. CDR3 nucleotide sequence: TGTGCCAGCAGCCAAGATAGCAAGAGACACACCGGGGAGCTGTTTTTT. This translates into CASSQDSKRHTGELFF.

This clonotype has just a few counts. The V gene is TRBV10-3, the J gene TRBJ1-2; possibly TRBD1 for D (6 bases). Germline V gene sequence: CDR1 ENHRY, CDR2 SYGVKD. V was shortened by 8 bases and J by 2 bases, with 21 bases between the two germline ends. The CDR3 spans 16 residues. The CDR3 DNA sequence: TGTGCCATCCCAACAGGGCCAGGTGAAGGGAACTATGGCTACACCTTC. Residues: CAIPTGPGEGNYGYTF.

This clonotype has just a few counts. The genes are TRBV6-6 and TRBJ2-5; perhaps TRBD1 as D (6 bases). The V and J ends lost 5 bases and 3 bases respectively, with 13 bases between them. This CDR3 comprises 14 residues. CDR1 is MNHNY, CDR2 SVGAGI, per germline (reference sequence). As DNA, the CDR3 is TGTGCCAGCAGTCCTTACAGGGACGAAGAGACCCAGTACTTC. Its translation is CASSPYRDEETQYF.

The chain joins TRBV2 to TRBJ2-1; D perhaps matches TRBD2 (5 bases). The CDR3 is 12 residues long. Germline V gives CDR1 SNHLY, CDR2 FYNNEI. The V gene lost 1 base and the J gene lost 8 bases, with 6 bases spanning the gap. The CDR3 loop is CASSEVRDEQFF. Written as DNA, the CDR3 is TGTGCCAGCAGTGAAGTGCGGGATGAGCAGTTCTTC.

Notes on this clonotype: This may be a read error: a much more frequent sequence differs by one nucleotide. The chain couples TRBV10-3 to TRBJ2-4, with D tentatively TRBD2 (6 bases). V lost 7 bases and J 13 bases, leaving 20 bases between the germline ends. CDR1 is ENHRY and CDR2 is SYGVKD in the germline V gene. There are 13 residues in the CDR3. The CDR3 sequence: CAITGAADNEQYF. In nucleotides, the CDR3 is TGTGCCATCACGGGAGCTGCAGACAATGAGCAGTACTTC.

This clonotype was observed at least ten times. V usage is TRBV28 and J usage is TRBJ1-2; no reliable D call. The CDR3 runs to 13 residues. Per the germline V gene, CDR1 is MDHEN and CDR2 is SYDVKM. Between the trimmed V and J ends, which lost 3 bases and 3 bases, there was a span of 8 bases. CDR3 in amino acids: CASSLRGYYGYTF. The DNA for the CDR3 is TGTGCCAGCAGTTTGAGAGGGTACTATGGCTACACCTTC.

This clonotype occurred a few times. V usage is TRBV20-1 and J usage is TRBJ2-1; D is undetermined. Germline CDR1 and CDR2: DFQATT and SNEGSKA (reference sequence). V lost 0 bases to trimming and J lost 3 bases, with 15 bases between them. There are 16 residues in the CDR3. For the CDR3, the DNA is TGCAGTGCTAGAGATATGGGTGCAGTCAGCTACAATGAGCAGTTCTTC. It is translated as CSARDMGAVSYNEQFF.

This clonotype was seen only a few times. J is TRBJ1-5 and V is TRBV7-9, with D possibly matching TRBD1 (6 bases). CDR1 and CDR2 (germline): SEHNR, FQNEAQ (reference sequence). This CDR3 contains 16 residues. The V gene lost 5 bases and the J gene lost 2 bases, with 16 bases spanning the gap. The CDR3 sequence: CASSGQPYTGNQPQHF. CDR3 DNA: TGTGCCAGCAGCGGACAGCCCTATACCGGCAATCAGCCCCAGCATTTT.

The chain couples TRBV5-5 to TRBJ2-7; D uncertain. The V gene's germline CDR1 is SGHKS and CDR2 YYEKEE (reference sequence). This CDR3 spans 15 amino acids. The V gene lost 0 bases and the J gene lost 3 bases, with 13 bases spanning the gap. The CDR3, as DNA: TGTGCCAGCAGCTTGGTGTGGCTCCCCGGCTACGAGCAGTACTTC. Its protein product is CASSLVWLPGYEQYF.

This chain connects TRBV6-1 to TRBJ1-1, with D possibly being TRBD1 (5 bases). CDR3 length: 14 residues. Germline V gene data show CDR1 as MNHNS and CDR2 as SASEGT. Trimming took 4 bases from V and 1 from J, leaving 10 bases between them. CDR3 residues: CASSVRDWNTEAFF. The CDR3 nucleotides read TGTGCCAGCAGTGTCCGGGACTGGAACACTGAAGCTTTCTTT.